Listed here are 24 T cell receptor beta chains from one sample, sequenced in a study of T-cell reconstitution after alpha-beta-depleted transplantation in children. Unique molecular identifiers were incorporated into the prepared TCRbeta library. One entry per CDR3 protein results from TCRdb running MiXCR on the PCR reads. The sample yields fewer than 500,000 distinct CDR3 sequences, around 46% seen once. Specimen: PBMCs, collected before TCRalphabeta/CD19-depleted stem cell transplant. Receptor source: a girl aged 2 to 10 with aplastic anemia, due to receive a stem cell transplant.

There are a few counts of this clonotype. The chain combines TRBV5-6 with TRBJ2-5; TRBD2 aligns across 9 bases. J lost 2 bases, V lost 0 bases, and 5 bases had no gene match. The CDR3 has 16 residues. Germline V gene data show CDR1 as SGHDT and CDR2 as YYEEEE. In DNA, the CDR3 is TGTGCCAGCAGCTTGGCGCTAGCGGGACTGCAAGAGACCCAGTACTTC. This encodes CASSLALAGLQETQYF.

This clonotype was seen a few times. CDR3: CASSVRPQETQYF. The CDR3 bases are TGTGCCAGCAGTGTCAGGCCTCAAGAGACCCAGTACTTC. This chain uses TRBV6-1 with TRBJ2-5; D uncertain. This CDR3 has 13 residues. CDR1 MNHNS and CDR2 SASEGT come from the germline V gene. Deletions cut 4 bases from V and 2 bases from J, with 8 bases between.

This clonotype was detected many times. Here the CDR3 reads CATSERITGELFF. CDR3 sequence (DNA): TGTGCCACCAGTGAAAGGATCACCGGGGAGCTGTTTTTT. The chain recombines TRBV24-1 with TRBJ2-2; no reliable D call. V lost 4 bases to trimming and J lost 4 bases, with 6 bases between them. CDR1 is KGHDR, CDR2 SFDVKD, per germline. The CDR3 spans 13 residues.

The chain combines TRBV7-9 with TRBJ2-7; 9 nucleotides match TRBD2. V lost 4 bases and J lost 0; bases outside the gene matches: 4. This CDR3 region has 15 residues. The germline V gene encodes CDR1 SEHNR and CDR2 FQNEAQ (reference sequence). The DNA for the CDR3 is TGTGCCAGCAGCTCTAGCGGGGCACACTCCTACGAGCAGTACTTC. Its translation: CASSSSGAHSYEQYF.

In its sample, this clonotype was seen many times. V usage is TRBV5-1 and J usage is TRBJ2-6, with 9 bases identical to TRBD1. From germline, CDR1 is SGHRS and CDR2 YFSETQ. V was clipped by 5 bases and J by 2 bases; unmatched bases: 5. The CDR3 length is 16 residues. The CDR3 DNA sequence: TGCGCCAGCAGTCCTACAGGGGGCGCTGGGGCCAACGTCCTGACTTTC. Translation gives CASSPTGGAGANVLTF. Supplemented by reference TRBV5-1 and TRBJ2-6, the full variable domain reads KAGVTQTPRYLIKTRGQQVTLSCSPISGHRSVSWYQQTPGQGLQFLFEYFSETQRNKGNFPGRFSGRQFSNSRSEMNVSTLELGDSALYLCASSPTGGAGANVLTFGAGSRLTVL.

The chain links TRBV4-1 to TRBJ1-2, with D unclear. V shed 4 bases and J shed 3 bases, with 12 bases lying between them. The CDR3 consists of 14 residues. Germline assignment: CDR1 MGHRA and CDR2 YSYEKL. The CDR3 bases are TGCGCCAGCAGCCGGGATGACATGGACTATGGCTACACCTTC. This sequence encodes CASSRDDMDYGYTF.

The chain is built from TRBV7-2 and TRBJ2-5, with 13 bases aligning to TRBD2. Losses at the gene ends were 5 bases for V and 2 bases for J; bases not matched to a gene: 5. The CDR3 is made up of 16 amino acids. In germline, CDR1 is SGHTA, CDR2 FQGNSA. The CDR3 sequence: CASSPGLAGWQETQYF. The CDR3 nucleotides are TGTGCCAGCAGCCCGGGACTAGCGGGATGGCAAGAGACCCAGTACTTC. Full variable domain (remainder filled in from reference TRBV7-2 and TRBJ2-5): GAGVSQSPSNKVTEKGKDVELRCDPISGHTALYWYRQSLGQGLEFLIYFQGNSAPDKSGLPSDRFSAERTGGSVSTLTIQRTQQEDSAVYLCASSPGLAGWQETQYFGPGTRLLVL.

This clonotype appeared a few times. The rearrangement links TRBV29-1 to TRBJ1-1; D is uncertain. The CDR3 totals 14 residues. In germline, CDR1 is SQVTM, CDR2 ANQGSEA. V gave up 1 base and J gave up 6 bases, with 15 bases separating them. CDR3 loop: CSVEGVGPRAEAFF. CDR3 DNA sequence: TGCAGCGTTGAAGGTGTGGGTCCGCGGGCTGAAGCTTTCTTT.

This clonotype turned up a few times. The CDR3 DNA sequence: TGTGCCAGCAGCCCTCTTCCTTGGAGTGGGGGCTACGAGCAGTACTTC. Translation: CASSPLPWSGGYEQYF. This chain joins TRBV7-9 and TRBJ2-7; the D call may be TRBD1 or TRBD2 (5 bases each). The CDR3 loop spans 16 amino acids. Germline V lookup: CDR1 SEHNR, CDR2 FQNEAQ (reference sequence). Trimming removed 5 bases at V and 3 bases at J, with 20 bases between. The variable domain in full, completed from reference TRBV7-9 and TRBJ2-7, reads DTGVSQNPRHKITKRGQNVTFRCDPISEHNRLYWYRQTLGQGPEFLTYFQNEAQLEKSRLLSDRFSAERPKGSFSTLEIQRTEQGDSAMYLCASSPLPWSGGYEQYFGPGTRLTVT.

The CDR3 sequence is CASSPAGLAVNEQFF. CDR3 coding DNA: TGTGCCAGCAGCCCGGCGGGACTAGCGGTCAATGAGCAGTTCTTC. This chain connects TRBV7-3 to TRBJ2-1; 11 nucleotides match TRBD2. J gave up 6 bases and V 5 bases, and 6 bases lay outside the gene matches. Germline CDR1 is SGHTA and CDR2 is FQGTGA. The CDR3 loop spans 15 amino acids.

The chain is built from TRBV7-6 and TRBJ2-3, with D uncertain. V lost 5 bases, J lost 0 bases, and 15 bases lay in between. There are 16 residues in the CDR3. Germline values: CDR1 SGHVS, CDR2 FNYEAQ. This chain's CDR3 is CASSPPSIGSTDTQYF. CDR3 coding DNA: TGTGCCAGCAGCCCACCCTCTATAGGGAGCACAGATACGCAGTATTTT.

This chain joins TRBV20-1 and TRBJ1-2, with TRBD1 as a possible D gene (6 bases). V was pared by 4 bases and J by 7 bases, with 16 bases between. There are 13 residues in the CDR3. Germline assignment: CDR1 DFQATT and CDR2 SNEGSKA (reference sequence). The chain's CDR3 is CSAIGGQQGGYTF. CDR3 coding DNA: TGCAGTGCTATCGGGGGGCAGCAGGGTGGCTACACCTTC.

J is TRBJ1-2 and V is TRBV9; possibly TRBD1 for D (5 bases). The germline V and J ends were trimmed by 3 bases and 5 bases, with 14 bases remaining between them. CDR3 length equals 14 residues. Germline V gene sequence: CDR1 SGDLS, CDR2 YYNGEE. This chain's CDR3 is CASSGIGKGYGYTF. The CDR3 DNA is TGTGCCAGCAGCGGTATCGGAAAGGGGTATGGCTACACCTTC.

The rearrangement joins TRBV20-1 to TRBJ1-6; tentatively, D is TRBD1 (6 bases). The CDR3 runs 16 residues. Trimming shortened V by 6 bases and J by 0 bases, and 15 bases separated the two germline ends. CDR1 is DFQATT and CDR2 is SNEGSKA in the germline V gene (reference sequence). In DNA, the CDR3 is TGCAGTGCACCTATCTCCAGGGGCTCCTATAATTCACCCCTCCACTTT. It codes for CSAPISRGSYNSPLHF.

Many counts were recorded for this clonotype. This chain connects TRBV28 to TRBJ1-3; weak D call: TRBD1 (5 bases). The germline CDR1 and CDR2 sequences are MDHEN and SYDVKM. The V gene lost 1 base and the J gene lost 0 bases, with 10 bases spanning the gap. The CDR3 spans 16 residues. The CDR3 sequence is CASSLSLTVSGNTIYF. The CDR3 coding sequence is TGTGCCAGCAGTTTATCTCTGACAGTCTCTGGAAACACCATATATTTT.

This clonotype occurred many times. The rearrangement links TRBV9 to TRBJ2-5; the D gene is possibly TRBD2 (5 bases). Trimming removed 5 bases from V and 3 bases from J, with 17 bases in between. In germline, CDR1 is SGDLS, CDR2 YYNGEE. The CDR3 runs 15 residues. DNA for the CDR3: TGTGCCAGCAGTCCTTTTGGGCACGGGGAAGAGACCCAGTACTTC. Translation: CASSPFGHGEETQYF. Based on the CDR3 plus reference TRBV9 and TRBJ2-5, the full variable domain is DSGVTQTPKHLITATGQRVTLRCSPRSGDLSVYWYQQSLDQGLQFLIQYYNGEERAKGNILERFSAQQFPDLHSELNLSSLELGDSALYFCASSPFGHGEETQYFGPGTRLLVL.

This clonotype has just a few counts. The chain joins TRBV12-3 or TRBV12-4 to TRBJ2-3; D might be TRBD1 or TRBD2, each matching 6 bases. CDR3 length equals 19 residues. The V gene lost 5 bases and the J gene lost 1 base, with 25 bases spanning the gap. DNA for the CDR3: TGTGCCAGCAGTACCCCCAGGAGGGGGTTCGGTGGCGGCACAGATACGCAGTATTTT. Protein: CASSTPRRGFGGGTDTQYF.

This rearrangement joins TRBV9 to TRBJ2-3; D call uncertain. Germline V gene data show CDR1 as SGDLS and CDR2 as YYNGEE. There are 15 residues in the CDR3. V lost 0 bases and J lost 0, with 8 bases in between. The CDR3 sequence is CASSVAHWSTDTQYF. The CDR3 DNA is TGTGCCAGCAGCGTAGCTCACTGGAGCACAGATACGCAGTATTTT.

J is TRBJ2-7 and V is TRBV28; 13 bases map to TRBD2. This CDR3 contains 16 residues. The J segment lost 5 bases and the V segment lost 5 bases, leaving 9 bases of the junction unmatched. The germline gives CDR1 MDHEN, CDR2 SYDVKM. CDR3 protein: CASSKSGTSGENEQYF. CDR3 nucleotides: TGTGCCAGCAGTAAAAGTGGGACTAGCGGGGAAAACGAGCAGTACTTC.

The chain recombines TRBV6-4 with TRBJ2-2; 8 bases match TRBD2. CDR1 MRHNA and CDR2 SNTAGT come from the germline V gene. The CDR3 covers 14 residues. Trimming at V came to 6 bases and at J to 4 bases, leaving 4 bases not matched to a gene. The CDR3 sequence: CASSLTSVTGELFF. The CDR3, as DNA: TGTGCCAGCAGCTTGACTAGCGTCACCGGGGAGCTGTTTTTT.

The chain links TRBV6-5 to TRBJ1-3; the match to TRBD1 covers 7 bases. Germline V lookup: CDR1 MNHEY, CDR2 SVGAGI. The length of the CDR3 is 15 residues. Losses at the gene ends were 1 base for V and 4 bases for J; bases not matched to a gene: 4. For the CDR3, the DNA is TGTGCCAGCAGTTACTACAGGGGAGGCGGAAACACCATATATTTT. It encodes CASSYYRGGGNTIYF.

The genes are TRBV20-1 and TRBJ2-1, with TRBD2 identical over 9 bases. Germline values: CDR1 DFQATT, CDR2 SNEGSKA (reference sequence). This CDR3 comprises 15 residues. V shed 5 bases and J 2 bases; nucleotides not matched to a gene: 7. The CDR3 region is CSAGGTSRTYNEQFF. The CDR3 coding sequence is TGCAGTGCTGGGGGGACTAGCCGGACCTACAATGAGCAGTTCTTC.

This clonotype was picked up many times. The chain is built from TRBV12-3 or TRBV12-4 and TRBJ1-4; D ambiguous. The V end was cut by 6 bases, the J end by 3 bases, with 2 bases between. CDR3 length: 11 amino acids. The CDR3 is CASSANEKLFF. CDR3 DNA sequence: TGTGCCAGCAGCGCTAATGAAAAACTGTTTTTT.

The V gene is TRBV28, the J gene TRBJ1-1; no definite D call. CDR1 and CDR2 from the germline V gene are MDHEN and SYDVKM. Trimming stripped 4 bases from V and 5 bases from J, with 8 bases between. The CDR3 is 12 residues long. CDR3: CASSSRVTEAFF. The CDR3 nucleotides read TGTGCCAGCAGTTCACGAGTTACTGAAGCTTTCTTT.